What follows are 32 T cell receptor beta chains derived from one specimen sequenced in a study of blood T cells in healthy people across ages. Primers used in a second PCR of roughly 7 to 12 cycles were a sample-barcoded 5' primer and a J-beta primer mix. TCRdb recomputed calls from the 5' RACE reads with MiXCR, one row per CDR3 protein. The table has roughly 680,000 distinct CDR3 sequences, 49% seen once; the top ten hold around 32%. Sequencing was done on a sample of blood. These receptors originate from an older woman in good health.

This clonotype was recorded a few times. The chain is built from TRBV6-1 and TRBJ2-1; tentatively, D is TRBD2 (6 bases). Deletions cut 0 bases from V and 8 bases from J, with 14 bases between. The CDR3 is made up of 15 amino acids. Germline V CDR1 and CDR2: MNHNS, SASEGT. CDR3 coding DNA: TGTGCCAGCAGTGAAGCCAGGACTATCATCTATGAGCAGTTCTTC. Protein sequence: CASSEARTIIYEQFF.

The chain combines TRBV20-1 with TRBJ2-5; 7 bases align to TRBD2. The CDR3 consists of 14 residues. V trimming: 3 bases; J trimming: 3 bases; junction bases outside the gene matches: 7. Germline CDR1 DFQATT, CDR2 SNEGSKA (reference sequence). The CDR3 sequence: CSARPGGTEETQYF. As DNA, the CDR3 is TGCAGTGCTAGGCCGGGGGGAACGGAAGAGACCCAGTACTTC.

CDR3: CASSSGLAPLVGTQYF. CDR3 coding DNA: TGTGCCAGCAGCTCGGGACTAGCACCACTGGTAGGGACCCAGTACTTC. The genes are TRBV11-2 and TRBJ2-7, with 9 bases that match TRBD2. The DNA end lines up better with TRBJ2-5; the J call may be wrong. The CDR3 covers 16 residues. Germline assignment: CDR1 SGHAT and CDR2 FQNNGV.

For the CDR3, the DNA is TGTGCCAGCAGGTCAAGCCCCAGCGGGGCTAACTCAGATACGCAGTATTTT. Translating gives CASRSSPSGANSDTQYF. J is TRBJ2-3 and V is TRBV7-9, with 7 bases identical to TRBD2. Germline CDR1 reads SEHNR; CDR2 reads FQNEAQ (reference sequence). Trimming cost V 6 bases and J 4 bases; bases outside gene matches: 16. CDR3 length equals 17 residues.

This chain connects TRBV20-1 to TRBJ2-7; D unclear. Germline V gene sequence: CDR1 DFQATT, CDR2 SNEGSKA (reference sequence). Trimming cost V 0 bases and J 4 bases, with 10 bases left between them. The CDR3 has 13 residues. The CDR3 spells CSARDRLDYEQYF. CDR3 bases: TGCAGTGCTAGAGATCGGCTTGATTACGAGCAGTACTTC.

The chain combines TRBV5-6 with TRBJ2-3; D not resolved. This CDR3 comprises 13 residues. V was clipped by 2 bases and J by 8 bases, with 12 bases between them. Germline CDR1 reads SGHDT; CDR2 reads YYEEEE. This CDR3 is CASSLTERRTQYF. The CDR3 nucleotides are TGTGCCAGCAGCTTAACAGAGAGGCGTACGCAGTATTTT.

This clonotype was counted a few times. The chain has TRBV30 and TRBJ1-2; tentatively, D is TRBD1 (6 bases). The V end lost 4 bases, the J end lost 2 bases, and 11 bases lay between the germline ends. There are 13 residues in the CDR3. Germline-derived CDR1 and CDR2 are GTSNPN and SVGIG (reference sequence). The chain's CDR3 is CAWTAGHNYGYTF. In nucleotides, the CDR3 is TGTGCCTGGACAGCGGGACACAACTATGGCTACACCTTC. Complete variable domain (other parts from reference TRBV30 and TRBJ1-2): SQTIHQWPATLVQPVGSPLSLECTVEGTSNPNLYWYRQAAGRGLQLLFYSVGIGQISSEVPQNLSASRPQDRQFILSSKKLLLSDSGFYLCAWTAGHNYGYTFGSGTRLTVV.

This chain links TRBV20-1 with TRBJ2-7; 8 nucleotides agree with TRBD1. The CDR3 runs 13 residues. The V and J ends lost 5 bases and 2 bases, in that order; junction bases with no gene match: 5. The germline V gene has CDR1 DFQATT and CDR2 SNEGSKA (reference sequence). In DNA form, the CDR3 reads TGCAGTGCTCTCCCGGGACAGGCCTACGAGCAGTACTTC. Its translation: CSALPGQAYEQYF.

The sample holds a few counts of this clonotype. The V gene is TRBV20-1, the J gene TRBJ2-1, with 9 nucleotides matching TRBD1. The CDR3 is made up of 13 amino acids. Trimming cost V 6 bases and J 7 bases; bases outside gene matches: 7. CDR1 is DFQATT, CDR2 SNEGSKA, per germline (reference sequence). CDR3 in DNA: TGCAGTGCCCGGACAGGGGCAAGGAATGAGCAGTTCTTC. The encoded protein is CSARTGARNEQFF.

The CDR3 coding sequence is TGTGCCAGCAGCTCACCACACAGACAGGGGTTCCAGGGGAATGAGCAGTTCTTC. Translation gives CASSSPHRQGFQGNEQFF. V gene TRBV12-3 or TRBV12-4 combines with J gene TRBJ2-1, with 8 bases fitting TRBD1. V gave up 6 bases and J gave up 7 bases; unmatched junction bases: 20. This CDR3 is built from 18 residues.

The CDR3 region is CASSKMRLPEMDRGLFGGNEQFF. The CDR3 coding sequence is TGTGCCAGCAGCAAGATGCGACTACCAGAGATGGACAGGGGGCTATTTGGTGGGAATGAGCAGTTCTTC. V usage is TRBV21-1 and J usage is TRBJ2-1; TRBD1, the table's D call, was not compared with the DNA. TRBV21-1 is reported as a pseudogene. The CDR3 runs 23 residues.

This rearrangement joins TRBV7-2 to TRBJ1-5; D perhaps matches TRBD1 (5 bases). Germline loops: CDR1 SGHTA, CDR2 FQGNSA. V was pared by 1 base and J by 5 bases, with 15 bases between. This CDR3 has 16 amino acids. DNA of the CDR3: TGTGCCAGCAGCTTAGGGCCGTGGGGGAATTATCAGCCCCAGCATTTT. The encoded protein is CASSLGPWGNYQPQHF.

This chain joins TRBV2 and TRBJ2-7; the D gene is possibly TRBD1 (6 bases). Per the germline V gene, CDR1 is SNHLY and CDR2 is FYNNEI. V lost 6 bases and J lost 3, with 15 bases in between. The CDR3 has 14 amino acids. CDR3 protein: CASRPDRPLYEQYF. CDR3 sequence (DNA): TGTGCCAGCAGGCCTGACAGGCCTCTCTACGAGCAGTACTTC.

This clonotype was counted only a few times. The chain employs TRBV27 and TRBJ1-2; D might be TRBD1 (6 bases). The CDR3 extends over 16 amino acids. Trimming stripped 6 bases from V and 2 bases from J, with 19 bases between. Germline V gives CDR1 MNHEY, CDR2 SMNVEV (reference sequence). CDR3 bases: TGTGCCAGCAGAATGGGGGGGGGCGGATTAAACTATGGCTACACCTTC. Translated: CASRMGGGGLNYGYTF.

CDR3 in amino acids: CSAHVARGYEQFF. The CDR3 nucleotides are TGCAGCGCCCATGTCGCTCGTGGGTATGAGCAGTTCTTC. The chain has TRBV29-1 and TRBJ2-1, with no clear D. Germline V CDR1 and CDR2: SQVTM, ANQGSEA. The CDR3 has 13 residues. The germline V and J ends were trimmed by 7 bases and 8 bases, with 18 bases remaining between them.

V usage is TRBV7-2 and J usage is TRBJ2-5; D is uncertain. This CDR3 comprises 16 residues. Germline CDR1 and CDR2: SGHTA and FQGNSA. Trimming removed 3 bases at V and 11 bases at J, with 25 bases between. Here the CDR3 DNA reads TGTGCCAGCAGCTTCACATCGGTTGGGGTGGGGAATGAGCAGTACTTC. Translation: CASSFTSVGVGNEQYF. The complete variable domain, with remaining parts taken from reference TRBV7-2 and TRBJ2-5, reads GAGVSQSPSNKVTEKGKDVELRCDPISGHTALYWYRQSLGQGLEFLIYFQGNSAPDKSGLPSDRFSAERTGGSVSTLTIQRTQQEDSAVYLCASSFTSVGVGNEQYFGPGTRLLVL.

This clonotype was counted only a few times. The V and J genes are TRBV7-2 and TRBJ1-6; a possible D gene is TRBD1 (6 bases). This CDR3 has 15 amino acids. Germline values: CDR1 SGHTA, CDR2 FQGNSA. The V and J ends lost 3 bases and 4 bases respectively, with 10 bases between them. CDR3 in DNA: TGTGCCAGCAGCTTTGACAGGAGTTATAATTCACCCCTCCACTTT. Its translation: CASSFDRSYNSPLHF.

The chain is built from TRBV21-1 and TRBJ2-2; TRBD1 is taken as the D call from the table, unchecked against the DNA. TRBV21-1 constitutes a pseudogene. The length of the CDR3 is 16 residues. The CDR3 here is CASSCIEGATTGELFF. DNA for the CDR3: TGTGCCAGCTCCTGTATCGAGGGGGCGACCACCGGGGAGCTGTTTTTT.

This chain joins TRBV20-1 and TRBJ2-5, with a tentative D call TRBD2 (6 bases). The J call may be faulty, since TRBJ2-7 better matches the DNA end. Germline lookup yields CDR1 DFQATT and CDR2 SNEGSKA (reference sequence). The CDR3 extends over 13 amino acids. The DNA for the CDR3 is TGCAGTGCTAGAGGGGTAGCGGACTACGAGCAGTACTTC. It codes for CSARGVADYEQYF.

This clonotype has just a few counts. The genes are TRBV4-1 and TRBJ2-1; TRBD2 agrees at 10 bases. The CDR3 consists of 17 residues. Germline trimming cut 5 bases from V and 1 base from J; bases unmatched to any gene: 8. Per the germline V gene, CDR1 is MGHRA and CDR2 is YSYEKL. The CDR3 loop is CASSYPPAGGSYNEQFF. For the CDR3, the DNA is TGCGCCAGCAGCTACCCCCCAGCGGGAGGGTCCTACAATGAGCAGTTCTTC.

DNA of the CDR3: TGTGCCAGCGGAGGACAGGGAACGAGCAATCAGCCCCAGCATTTT. Translated, it gives CASGGQGTSNQPQHF. The V and J genes are TRBV28 and TRBJ1-5; 8 nucleotides agree with TRBD1. This CDR3 contains 15 residues. The ends lost 8 bases at V and 1 base at J; junction bases unmatched: 7. Germline CDR1 MDHEN, CDR2 SYDVKM.

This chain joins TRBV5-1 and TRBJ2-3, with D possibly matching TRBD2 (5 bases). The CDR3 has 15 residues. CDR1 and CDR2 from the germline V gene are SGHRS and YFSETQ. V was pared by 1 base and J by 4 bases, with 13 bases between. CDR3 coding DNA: TGCGCCAGCAGCTTGACGGCCACGCGGGCAGATACGCAGTATTTT. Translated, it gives CASSLTATRADTQYF.

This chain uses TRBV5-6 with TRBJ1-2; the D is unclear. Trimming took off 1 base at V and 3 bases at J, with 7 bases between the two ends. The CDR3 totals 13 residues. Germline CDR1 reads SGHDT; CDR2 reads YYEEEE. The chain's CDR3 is CASSLRGYYGYTF. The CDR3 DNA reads TGTGCCAGCAGCTTGAGAGGGTACTATGGCTACACCTTC.

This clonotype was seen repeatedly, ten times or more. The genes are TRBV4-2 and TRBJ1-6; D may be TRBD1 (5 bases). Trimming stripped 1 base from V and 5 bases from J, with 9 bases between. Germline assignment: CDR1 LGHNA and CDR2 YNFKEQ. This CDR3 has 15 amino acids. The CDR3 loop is CASSQGQSDNSPLHF. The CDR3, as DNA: TGTGCCAGCAGCCAAGGACAGAGCGATAATTCACCCCTCCACTTT.

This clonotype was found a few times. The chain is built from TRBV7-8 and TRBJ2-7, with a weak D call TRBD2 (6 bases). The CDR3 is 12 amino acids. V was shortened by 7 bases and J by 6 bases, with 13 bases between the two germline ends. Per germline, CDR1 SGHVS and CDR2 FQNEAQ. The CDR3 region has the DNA TGTGCCAGCACCCCGACTAGTTTCGAGCAGTACTTC. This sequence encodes CASTPTSFEQYF.

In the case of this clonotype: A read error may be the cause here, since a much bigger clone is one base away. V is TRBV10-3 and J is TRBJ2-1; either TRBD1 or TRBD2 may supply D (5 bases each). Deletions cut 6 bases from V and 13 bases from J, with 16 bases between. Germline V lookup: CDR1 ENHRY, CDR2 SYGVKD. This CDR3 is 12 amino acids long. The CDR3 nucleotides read TGTGCCATCAGGCAGGGAAAGGGGACCCAGTTCTTC. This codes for CAIRQGKGTQFF.

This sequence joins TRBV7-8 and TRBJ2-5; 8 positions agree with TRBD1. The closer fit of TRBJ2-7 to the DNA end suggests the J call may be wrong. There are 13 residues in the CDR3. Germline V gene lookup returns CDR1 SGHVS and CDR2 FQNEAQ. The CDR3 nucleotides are TGTGCCAGCAGCTCCTACAGGGGGGACGAGCAGTACTTC. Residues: CASSSYRGDEQYF.

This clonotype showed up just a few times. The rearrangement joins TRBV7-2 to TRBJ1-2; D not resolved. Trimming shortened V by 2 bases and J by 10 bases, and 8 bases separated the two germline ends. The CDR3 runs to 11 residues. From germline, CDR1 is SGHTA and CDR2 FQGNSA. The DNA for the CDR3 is TGTGCCAGCAGCTTATTCTGGGACTACACCTTC. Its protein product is CASSLFWDYTF.

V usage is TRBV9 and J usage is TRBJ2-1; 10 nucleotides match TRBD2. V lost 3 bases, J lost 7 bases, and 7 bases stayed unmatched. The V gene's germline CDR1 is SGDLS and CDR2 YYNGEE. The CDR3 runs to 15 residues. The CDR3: CASSAGTSESNEQFF. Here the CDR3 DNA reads TGTGCCAGCAGCGCGGGGACTAGCGAGTCAAATGAGCAGTTCTTC.

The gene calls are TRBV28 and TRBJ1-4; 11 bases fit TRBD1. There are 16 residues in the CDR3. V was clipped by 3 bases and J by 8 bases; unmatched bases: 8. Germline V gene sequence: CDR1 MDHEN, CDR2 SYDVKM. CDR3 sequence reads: CASSFPSGTGGEKLFF. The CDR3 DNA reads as TGTGCCAGCAGTTTCCCCTCCGGGACAGGGGGGGAAAAACTGTTTTTT. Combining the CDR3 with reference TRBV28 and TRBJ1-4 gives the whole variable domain DVKVTQSSRYLVKRTGEKVFLECVQDMDHENMFWYRQDPGLGLRLIYFSYDVKMKEKGDIPEGYSVSREKKERFSLILESASTNQTSMYLCASSFPSGTGGEKLFFGSGTQLSVL.

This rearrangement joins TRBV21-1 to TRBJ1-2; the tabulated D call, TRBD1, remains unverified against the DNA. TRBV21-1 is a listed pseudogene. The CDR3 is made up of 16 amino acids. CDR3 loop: CASSKESRTGYDGYTF. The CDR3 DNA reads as TGTGCCAGCAGCAAAGAGAGTCGGACAGGGTATGATGGCTACACCTTC.

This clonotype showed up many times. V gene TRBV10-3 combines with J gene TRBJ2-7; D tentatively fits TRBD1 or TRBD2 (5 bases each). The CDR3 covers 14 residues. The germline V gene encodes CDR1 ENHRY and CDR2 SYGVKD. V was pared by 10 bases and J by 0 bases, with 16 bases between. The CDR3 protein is CATVSGTDSYEQYF. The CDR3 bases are TGTGCCACCGTCTCCGGGACGGACTCCTACGAGCAGTACTTC.